The 9 T cell receptor beta chains presented below share a single source sample, sequenced in a study of regulatory T cells in long-lasting Graves disease. With iRepertoire HTBI primers and Arm-PCR of CDR3 regions, TCR beta libraries were built. From the multiplex PCR reads, TCRdb called clonotypes with MiXCR, one entry per CDR3 protein. The sample yields hundreds of thousands of distinct CDR3 sequences, 15% to 20% seen once. Specified time point: newly diagnosed GD, antithyroid drugs for less than 3 months. The authors made the TCR library using RNA they extracted from PBMCs. These sequences were also reported in another study, on T cells in Graves' hyperthyroidism and ophthalmopathy.

Here the sequenced sample was peripheral blood mononuclear cells (PBMCs), taken at new diagnosis, from a patient treated with antithyroid drugs. All receptors come from a woman under 40 with Graves disease.

This clonotype was found a few times. The chain joins TRBV7-8 to TRBJ2-7, with a possible D match to TRBD1 (7 bases). Trimming took off 3 bases at V and 4 bases at J, with 13 bases between the two ends. The CDR3 spans 14 residues. Germline V gives CDR1 SGHVS, CDR2 FQNEAQ. CDR3 region: CASSFQGGFYEQYF. The CDR3 DNA follows: TGTGCCAGCAGCTTCCAGGGGGGATTTTACGAGCAGTACTTC.

This clonotype was observed a handful of times. The rearrangement joins TRBV9 to TRBJ2-5; D perhaps matches TRBD1 (5 bases). Germline V gene data show CDR1 as SGDLS and CDR2 as YYNGEE. The CDR3 length is 17 residues. Trimming stripped 0 bases from V and 11 bases from J, with 26 bases between. In nucleotides, the CDR3 is TGTGCCAGCAGCGTAGGCCTCGGAACTATCTGGGATAGGGGTCAGTACTTC. It translates to CASSVGLGTIWDRGQYF.

The chain couples TRBV5-1 to TRBJ1-1, with 9 bases that match TRBD1. With 4 bases clipped from V and 2 bases from J, the junction kept 12 bases outside the gene matches. CDR3 size: 17 residues. Germline values: CDR1 SGHRS, CDR2 YFSETQ. The CDR3 sequence: CASSAGTGFRLNTEAFF. The CDR3 coding sequence is TGCGCCAGCAGCGCGGGGACAGGGTTCAGGTTAAACACTGAAGCTTTCTTT.

This clonotype has more than one count but fewer than ten. The rearrangement joins TRBV18 to TRBJ1-2, with no clear D. V was clipped by 8 bases and J by 2 bases, with 12 bases between them. CDR1 is KGHSH, CDR2 LQKENI, per germline. The CDR3 runs to 13 residues. The CDR3 sequence is CASGVTENYGYTF. In DNA form, the CDR3 reads TGTGCCAGCGGAGTGACCGAGAACTATGGCTACACCTTC.

Only a few counts were recorded for this clonotype. The gene calls are TRBV7-2 and TRBJ2-5; D is possibly TRBD1 or TRBD2 (6 bases each). From germline, CDR1 is SGHTA and CDR2 FQGNSA. The CDR3 loop spans 15 amino acids. Trimming stripped 5 bases from V and 5 bases from J, with 18 bases between. Written as DNA, the CDR3 is TGTGCCAGCAGCGGATCCCTTACAGGGAGGGAGACCCAGTACTTC. This sequence encodes CASSGSLTGRETQYF.

This clonotype was counted a few times. The chain uses TRBV30 and TRBJ1-2; 11 bases align to TRBD1. CDR1 GTSNPN and CDR2 SVGIG come from the germline V gene (reference sequence). The V gene end was trimmed by 2 bases and the J gene end by 4 bases; junction bases not matched to a gene: 12. This CDR3 has 17 residues. This CDR3 is CAWSHARTGGGGYGYTF. CDR3 DNA sequence: TGTGCCTGGAGTCACGCCCGGACAGGGGGCGGCGGCTATGGCTACACCTTC. Together with reference TRBV30 and TRBJ1-2, the CDR3 gives the full variable domain: SQTIHQWPATLVQPVGSPLSLECTVEGTSNPNLYWYRQAAGRGLQLLFYSVGIGQISSEVPQNLSASRPQDRQFILSSKKLLLSDSGFYLCAWSHARTGGGGYGYTFGSGTRLTVV.

Many counts were recorded for this clonotype. The chain joins TRBV20-1 to TRBJ1-6; 10 bases line up with TRBD1. There are 15 residues in the CDR3. The ends lost 6 bases at V and 8 bases at J; junction bases unmatched: 10. Looked up from germline, CDR1 is DFQATT and CDR2 is SNEGSKA (reference sequence). CDR3 nucleotides: TGCAGTGCCCCTACCGGGACAGGGGTTTATTCACCCCTCCACTTT. Protein sequence: CSAPTGTGVYSPLHF.

The chain recombines TRBV6-2 or TRBV6-3 with TRBJ1-5; TRBD1 aligns across 10 bases. V was pared by 9 bases and J by 2 bases, with 10 bases of the junction left unmatched. Per germline, CDR1 MNHEY and CDR2 SVGEGT. This CDR3 contains 16 residues. CDR3 amino acids: CASNKFGTGGNQPQHF. The CDR3 region has the DNA TGTGCCAGTAACAAGTTCGGGACAGGGGGCAATCAGCCCCAGCATTTT.

This clonotype was recorded at least ten times. V and J are TRBV11-2 and TRBJ2-1; 7 bases agree with TRBD1. J lost 4 bases, V lost 1 base, and 7 bases had no gene match. The length of the CDR3 is 16 residues. Germline loops: CDR1 SGHAT, CDR2 FQNNGV. As DNA, the CDR3 is TGTGCCAGCAGCTTAGCCCGGGACAGTAATTACAATGAGCAGTTCTTC. Residues: CASSLARDSNYNEQFF. The full variable domain, rest sourced from reference TRBV11-2 and TRBJ2-1, is EAGVAQSPRYKIIEKRQSVAFWCNPISGHATLYWYQQILGQGPKLLIQFQNNGVVDDSQLPKDRFSAERLKGVDSTLKIQPAKLEDSAVYLCASSLARDSNYNEQFFGPGTRLTVL.